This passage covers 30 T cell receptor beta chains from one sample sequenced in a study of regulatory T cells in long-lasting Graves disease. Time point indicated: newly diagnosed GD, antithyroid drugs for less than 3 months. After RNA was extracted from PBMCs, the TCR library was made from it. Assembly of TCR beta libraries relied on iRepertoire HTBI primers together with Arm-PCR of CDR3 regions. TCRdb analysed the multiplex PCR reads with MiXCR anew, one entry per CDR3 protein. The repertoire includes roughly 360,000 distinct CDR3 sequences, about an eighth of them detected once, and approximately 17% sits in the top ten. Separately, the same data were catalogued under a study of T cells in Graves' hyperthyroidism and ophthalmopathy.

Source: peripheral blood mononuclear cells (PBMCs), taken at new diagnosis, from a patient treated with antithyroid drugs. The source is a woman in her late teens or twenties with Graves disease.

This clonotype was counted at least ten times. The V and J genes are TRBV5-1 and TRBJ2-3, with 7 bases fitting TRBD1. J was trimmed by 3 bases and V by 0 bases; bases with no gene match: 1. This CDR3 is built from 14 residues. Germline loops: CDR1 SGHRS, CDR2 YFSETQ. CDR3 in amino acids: CASSLDRGTDTQYF. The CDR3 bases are TGCGCCAGCAGCTTGGACAGGGGAACAGATACGCAGTATTTT.

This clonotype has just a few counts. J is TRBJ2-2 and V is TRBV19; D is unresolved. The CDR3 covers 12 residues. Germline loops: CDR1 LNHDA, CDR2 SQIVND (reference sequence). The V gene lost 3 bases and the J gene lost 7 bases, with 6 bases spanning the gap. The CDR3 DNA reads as TGTGCCAGTAGTATTCATCACGGGGAGCTGTTTTTT. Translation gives CASSIHHGELFF.

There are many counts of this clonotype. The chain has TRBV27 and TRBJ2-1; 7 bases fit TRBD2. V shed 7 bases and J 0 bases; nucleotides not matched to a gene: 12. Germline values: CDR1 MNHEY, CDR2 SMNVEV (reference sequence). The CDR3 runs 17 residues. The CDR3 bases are TGTGCCAGCACCAACCGACTAGCACAGCTCTCCTACAATGAGCAGTTCTTC. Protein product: CASTNRLAQLSYNEQFF.

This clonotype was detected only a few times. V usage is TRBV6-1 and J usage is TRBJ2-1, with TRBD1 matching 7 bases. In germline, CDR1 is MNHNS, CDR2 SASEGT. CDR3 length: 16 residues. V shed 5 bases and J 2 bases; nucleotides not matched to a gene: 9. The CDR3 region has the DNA TGTGCCAGCAGTAAAGGGACAGTCTTTCCCTACAATGAGCAGTTCTTC. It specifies CASSKGTVFPYNEQFF.

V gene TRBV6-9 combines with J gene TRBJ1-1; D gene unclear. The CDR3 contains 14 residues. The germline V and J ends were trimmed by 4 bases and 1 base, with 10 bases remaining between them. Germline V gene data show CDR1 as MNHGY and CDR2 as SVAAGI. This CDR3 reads CASSSAWTNTEAFF. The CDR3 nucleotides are TGTGCCAGCAGTTCCGCCTGGACGAACACTGAAGCTTTCTTT.

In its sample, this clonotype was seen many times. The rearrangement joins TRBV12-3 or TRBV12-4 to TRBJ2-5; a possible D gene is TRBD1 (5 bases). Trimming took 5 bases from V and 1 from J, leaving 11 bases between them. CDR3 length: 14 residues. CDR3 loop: CASSPRVTQETQYF. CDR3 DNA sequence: TGTGCCAGCAGTCCCAGGGTAACCCAAGAGACCCAGTACTTC.

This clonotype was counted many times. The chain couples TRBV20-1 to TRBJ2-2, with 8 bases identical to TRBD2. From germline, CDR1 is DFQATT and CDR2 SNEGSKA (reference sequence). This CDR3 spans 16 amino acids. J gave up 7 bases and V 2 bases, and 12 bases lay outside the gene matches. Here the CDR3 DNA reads TGCAGTGCTAGAATGCTCGGGGGGGCCGTAAACGGGGAGCTGTTTTTT. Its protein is CSARMLGGAVNGELFF.

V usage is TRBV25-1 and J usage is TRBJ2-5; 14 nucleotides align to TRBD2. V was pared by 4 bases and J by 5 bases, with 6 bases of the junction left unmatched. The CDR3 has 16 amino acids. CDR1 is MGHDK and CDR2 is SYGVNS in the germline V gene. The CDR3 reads CASSGLAGGRRETQYF. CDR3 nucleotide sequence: TGTGCCAGCAGTGGACTAGCGGGAGGGCGGCGGGAGACCCAGTACTTC.

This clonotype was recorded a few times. CDR3 loop: CASSLTTSGMTQYF. CDR3 nucleotides: TGTGCCAGCAGCTTGACGACTAGCGGGATGACGCAGTATTTT. The chain has TRBV7-9 and TRBJ2-3; TRBD2 agrees at 11 bases. Trimming cost V 3 bases and J 9 bases; bases outside gene matches: 5. The CDR3 contains 14 residues. CDR1 and CDR2 from the germline V gene are SEHNR and FQNEAQ (reference sequence).

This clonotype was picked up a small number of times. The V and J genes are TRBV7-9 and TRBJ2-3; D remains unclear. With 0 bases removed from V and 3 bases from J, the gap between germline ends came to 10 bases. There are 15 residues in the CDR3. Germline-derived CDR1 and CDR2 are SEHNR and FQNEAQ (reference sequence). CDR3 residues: CASSLAGSATDTQYF. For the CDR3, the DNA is TGTGCCAGCAGCTTAGCGGGGTCAGCTACAGATACGCAGTATTTT.

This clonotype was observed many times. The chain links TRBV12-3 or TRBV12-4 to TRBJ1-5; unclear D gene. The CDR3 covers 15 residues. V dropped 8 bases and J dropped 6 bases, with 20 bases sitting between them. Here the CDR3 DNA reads TGTGCCAGCGCCTCCATGGCAGGTGGAGGTCAGCCCCAGCATTTT. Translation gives CASASMAGGGQPQHF.

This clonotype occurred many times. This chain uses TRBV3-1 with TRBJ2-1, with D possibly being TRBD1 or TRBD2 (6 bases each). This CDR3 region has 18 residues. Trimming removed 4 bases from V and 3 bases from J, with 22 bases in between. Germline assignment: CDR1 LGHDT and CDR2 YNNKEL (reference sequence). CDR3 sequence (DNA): TGTGCCAGCAGCCCTTCGGGGCGGTGGGGGGCGTTCTACAATGAGCAGTTCTTC. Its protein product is CASSPSGRWGAFYNEQFF.

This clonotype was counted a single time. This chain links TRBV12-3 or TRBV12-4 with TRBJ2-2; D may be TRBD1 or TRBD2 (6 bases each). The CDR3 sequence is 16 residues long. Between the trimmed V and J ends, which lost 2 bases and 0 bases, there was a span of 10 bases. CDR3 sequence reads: CASSLWRGTNTGELFF. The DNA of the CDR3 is TGTGCCAGCAGTTTATGGAGGGGGACGAACACCGGGGAGCTGTTTTTT.

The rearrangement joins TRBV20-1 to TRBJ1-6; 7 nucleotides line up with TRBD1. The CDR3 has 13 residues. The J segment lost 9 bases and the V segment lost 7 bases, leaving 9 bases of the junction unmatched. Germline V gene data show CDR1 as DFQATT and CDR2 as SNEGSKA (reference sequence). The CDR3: CSVSRGQTSPLHF. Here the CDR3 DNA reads TGCAGTGTTAGTAGGGGACAGACTTCACCCCTCCACTTT.

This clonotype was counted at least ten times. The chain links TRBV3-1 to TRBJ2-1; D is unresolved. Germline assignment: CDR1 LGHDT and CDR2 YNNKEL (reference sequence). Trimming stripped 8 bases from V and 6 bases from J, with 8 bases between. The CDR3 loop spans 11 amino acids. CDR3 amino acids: CASEVLNEQFF. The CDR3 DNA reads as TGTGCCAGCGAGGTTCTCAATGAGCAGTTCTTC.

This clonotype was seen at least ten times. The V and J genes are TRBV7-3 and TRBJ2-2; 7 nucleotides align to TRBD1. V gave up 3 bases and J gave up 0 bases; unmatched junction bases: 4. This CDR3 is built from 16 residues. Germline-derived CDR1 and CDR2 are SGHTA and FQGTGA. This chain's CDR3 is CASSFIGQANTGELFF. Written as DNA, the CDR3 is TGTGCCAGCAGCTTTATAGGACAGGCGAACACCGGGGAGCTGTTTTTT.

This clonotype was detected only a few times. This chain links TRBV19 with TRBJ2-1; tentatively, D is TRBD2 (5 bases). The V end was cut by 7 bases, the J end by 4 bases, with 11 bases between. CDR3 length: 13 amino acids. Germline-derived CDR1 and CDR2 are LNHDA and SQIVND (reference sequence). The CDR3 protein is CASNSAEYNEQFF. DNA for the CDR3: TGTGCCAGTAATTCAGCGGAGTACAATGAGCAGTTCTTC.

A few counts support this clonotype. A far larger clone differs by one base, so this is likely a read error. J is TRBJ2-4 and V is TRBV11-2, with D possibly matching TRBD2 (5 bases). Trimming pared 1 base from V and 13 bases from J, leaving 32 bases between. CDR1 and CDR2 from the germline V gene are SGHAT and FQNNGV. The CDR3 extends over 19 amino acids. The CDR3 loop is CASSLGPQASKFVYNEQYF. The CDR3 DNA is TGTGCCAGCAGCTTAGGGCCCCAGGCTAGCAAATTCGTTTACAATGAGCAGTACTTC.

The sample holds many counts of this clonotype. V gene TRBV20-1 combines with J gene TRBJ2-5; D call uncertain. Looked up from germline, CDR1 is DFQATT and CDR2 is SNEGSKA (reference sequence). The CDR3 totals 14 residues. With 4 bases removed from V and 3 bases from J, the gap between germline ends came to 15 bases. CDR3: CSATSYDGEETQYF. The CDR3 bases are TGCAGTGCTACTTCGTATGACGGTGAAGAGACCCAGTACTTC.

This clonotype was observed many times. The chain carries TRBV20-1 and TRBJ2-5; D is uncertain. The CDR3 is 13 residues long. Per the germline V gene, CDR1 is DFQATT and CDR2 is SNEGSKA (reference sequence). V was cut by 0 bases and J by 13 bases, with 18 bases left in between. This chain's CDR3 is CSARDYVAQNPYF. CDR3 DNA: TGCAGTGCTAGAGACTACGTGGCACAAAACCCGTACTTC.

CDR3 amino acids: CSARGEEASWSSYNEQFF. For the CDR3, the DNA is TGCAGTGCTAGAGGTGAGGAGGCTAGCTGGAGCTCCTACAATGAGCAGTTCTTC. V is TRBV20-1 and J is TRBJ2-1; D possibly corresponds to TRBD2 (5 bases). Germline CDR1 reads DFQATT; CDR2 reads SNEGSKA (reference sequence). The V gene lost 1 base and the J gene lost 0 bases, with 19 bases spanning the gap. The CDR3 spans 18 residues.

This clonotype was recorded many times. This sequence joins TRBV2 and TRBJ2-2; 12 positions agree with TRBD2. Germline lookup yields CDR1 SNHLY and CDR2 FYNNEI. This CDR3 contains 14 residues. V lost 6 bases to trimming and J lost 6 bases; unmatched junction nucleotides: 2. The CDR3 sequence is CASSASGRAGELFF. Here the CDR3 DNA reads TGTGCCAGCAGCGCTAGCGGGAGGGCCGGGGAGCTGTTTTTT.

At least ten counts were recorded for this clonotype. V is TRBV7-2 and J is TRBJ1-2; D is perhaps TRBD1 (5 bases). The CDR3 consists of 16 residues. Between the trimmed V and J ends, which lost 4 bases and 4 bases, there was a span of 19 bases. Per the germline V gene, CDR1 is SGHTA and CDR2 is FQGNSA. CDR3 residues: CASSSSGWGYSYGYTF. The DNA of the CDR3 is TGTGCCAGCAGCTCCTCGGGGTGGGGCTACTCCTATGGCTACACCTTC. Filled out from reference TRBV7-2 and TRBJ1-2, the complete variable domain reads GAGVSQSPSNKVTEKGKDVELRCDPISGHTALYWYRQSLGQGLEFLIYFQGNSAPDKSGLPSDRFSAERTGGSVSTLTIQRTQQEDSAVYLCASSSSGWGYSYGYTFGSGTRLTVV.

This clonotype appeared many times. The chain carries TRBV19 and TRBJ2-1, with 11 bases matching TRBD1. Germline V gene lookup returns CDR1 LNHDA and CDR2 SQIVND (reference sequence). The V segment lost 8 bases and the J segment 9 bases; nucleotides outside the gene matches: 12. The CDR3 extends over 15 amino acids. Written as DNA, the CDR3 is TGTGCCAGTCATAGGAGCCTGGGACAGGGGGTTGAGCAGTTCTTC. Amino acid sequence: CASHRSLGQGVEQFF.

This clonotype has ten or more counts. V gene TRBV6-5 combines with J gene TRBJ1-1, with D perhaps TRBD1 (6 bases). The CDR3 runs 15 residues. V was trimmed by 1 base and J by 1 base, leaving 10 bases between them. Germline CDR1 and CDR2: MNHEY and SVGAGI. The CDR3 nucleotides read TGTGCCAGCAGTTACTTTCCGGACAGGAACACTGAAGCTTTCTTT. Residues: CASSYFPDRNTEAFF.

For the CDR3, the DNA is TGTGCCAGTATCTGCGGCGGGAGCTCCTACGAGCAGTACTTC. Protein product: CASICGGSSYEQYF. The rearrangement uses TRBV19 and TRBJ2-7, with 7 bases fitting TRBD2. This CDR3 is built from 14 residues. Unmatched junction bases numbered 6, after V lost 7 bases and J lost 0 bases. CDR1 and CDR2 from the germline V gene are LNHDA and SQIVND (reference sequence).

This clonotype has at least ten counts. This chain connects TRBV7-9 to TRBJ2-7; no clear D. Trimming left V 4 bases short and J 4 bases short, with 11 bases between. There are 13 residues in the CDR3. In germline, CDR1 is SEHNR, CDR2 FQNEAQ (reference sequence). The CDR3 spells CASSSAGSYEQYV. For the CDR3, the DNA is TGTGCCAGCAGCTCTGCCGGGTCTTACGAGCAGTACGTC.

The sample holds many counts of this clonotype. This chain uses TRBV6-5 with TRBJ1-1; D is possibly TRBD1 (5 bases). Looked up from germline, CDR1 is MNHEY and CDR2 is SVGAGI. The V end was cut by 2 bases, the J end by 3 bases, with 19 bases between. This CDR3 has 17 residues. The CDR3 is CASSYPLNSRGDTEAFF. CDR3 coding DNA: TGTGCCAGCAGTTACCCCCTCAATTCGCGAGGGGACACTGAAGCTTTCTTT.

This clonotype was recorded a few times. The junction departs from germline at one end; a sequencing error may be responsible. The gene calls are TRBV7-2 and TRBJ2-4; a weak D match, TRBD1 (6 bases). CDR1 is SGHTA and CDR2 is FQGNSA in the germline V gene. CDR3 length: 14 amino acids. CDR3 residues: CASSLEEGWGPADF. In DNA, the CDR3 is TGTGCCAGCAGCTTGGAAGAGGGCTGGGGGCCAGCGGACTTC.

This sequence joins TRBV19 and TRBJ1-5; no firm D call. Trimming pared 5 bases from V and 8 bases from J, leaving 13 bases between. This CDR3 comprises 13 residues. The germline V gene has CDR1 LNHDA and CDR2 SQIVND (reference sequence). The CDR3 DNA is TGTGCCAGTAGTCGGATGGTAGCAAAGCCCCAGCATTTT. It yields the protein CASSRMVAKPQHF.